The clone carrying this T cell receptor (beta chain) showed up many times. The sample comes from a study of T cells in Graves' hyperthyroidism and ophthalmopathy. At the level of the study: The authors collected peripheral blood at initial diagnosis, before any treatment.

Amplified TCR beta CDR3 regions came from RNA transcripts. An initial round of RT-PCR targeting the TCR CDR3 relied on the HTBI primer set. A single record per CDR3 protein comes from TCRdb applying MiXCR to the multiplex PCR reads. The sample yields under 400,000 distinct CDR3 sequences, around 16% seen once. The V end lost 6 bases, the J end lost 4 bases, and 16 bases lay between the germline ends. The germline V gene has CDR1 SGHRS and CDR2 YFSETQ. This CDR3 has 15 residues. This sequence originates from a man under 40 with Graves' hyperthyroidism. Sample: blood. This chain connects TRBV5-1 to TRBJ2-2; perhaps D is TRBD1 or TRBD2 (5 bases each). CDR3 residues: CASNRDGGITGELFF. The CDR3 nucleotides read TGCGCCAGCAACCGGGACGGCGGAATCACCGGGGAGCTGTTTTTT. Combining the CDR3 with reference TRBV5-1 and TRBJ2-2 gives the whole variable domain KAGVTQTPRYLIKTRGQQVTLSCSPISGHRSVSWYQQTPGQGLQFLFEYFSETQRNKGNFPGRFSGRQFSNSRSEMNVSTLELGDSALYLCASNRDGGITGELFFGEGSRLTVL.